These 21 T cell receptor beta chains came from one sample sequenced in a study of T cells in tuberculosis. Sample time point: new active TB diagnosis, blood taken before or within 7 days of starting treatment. Assay used: immunoSEQ multiplex PCR; TCRdb lists only in-frame clones, some missing. The data contain fewer than 40,000 clones, 91% of them singletons. The source material was PBMCs, sampled at tuberculosis diagnosis. These receptors came from an adult with tuberculosis.

This clone was counted a few times. The CDR3 DNA follows: TGTGCCAGCAGTGACTCGACTAACACCGGGGAGCTGTTTTTT. This encodes CASSDSTNTGELFF. V usage is TRBV6-4 and J usage is TRBJ2-2; no firm D call. V was trimmed by 0 bases and J by 2 bases, leaving 4 bases between them. The germline gives CDR1 MRHNA, CDR2 SNTAGT. The CDR3 totals 14 residues.

The chain joins TRBV15 to TRBJ1-6, with 7 bases fitting TRBD1. CDR1 LNHNV and CDR2 YYDKDF come from the germline V gene (reference sequence). V gave up 1 base and J gave up 9 bases; unmatched junction bases: 15. The CDR3 runs to 18 residues. The CDR3 region has the DNA TGTGCCACCAGCAGAGGACAGTCGATGGGACAGTGGCCTTCACCCCTCCACTTT. Protein sequence: CATSRGQSMGQWPSPLHF.

The V gene is TRBV4-2, the J gene TRBJ2-5; the match to TRBD2 covers 9 bases. Germline CDR1 reads LGHNA; CDR2 reads YNFKEQ. The length of the CDR3 is 17 residues. Unmatched junction bases numbered 9, after V lost 0 bases and J lost 4 bases. The CDR3 DNA reads as TGTGCCAGCAGCCAAGATCTGCAACTAGCGGGTGCAGAGACCCAGTACTTC. Its protein product is CASSQDLQLAGAETQYF.

This chain links TRBV5-6 with TRBJ2-7; 7 nucleotides align to TRBD2. After removal of 4 bases from V and 7 bases from J, the junction contained 8 bases not matched to a gene. Germline CDR1 is SGHDT and CDR2 is YYEEEE. This CDR3 spans 13 amino acids. The CDR3 DNA reads TGTGCCAGCAGCCCGGGGGGTCTTGGTGAGCAGTACGTC. Translated, it gives CASSPGGLGEQYV.

J is TRBJ1-2 and V is TRBV6-5, with 8 bases fitting TRBD1. CDR1 MNHEY and CDR2 SVGAGI come from the germline V gene. The junction had 6 bases not matched to a gene; V was cut back by 5 bases and J by 7 bases. The CDR3 totals 13 residues. The CDR3 nucleotides read TGTGCCAGCAGTCAGGACAGGGTGGGTGGCTACACCTTC. It yields the protein CASSQDRVGGYTF.

V is TRBV4-2 and J is TRBJ2-3; 13 bases are shared with TRBD2. Looked up from germline, CDR1 is LGHNA and CDR2 is YNFKEQ. The CDR3 is made up of 15 amino acids. V gave up 4 bases and J gave up 4 bases; unmatched junction bases: 2. CDR3 DNA: TGTGCCAGCAGCCCCGGACTAGCGGGGGCAGATACGCAGTATTTT. Translated, it gives CASSPGLAGADTQYF.

The V call is TRBV10-1, the J call TRBJ1-2; tentatively, D is TRBD1 (6 bases). The ends were cut back, 7 bases at V and 4 bases at J, with 13 bases in the middle. The CDR3 is 13 residues long. The germline CDR1 and CDR2 sequences are WNHNN and SYGVQD (reference sequence). CDR3 bases: TGCGCCAGCATCCCCGGGGGGCCCTATGGCTACACCTTC. Translation gives CASIPGGPYGYTF.

J is TRBJ1-6 and V is TRBV5-1; 9 bases match TRBD1. The V gene's germline CDR1 is SGHRS and CDR2 YFSETQ. J gave up 12 bases and V 0 bases, and 7 bases lay outside the gene matches. The CDR3 sequence is 15 residues long. CDR3 sequence: CASSLDGGQGRPLHF. The DNA for the CDR3 is TGCGCCAGCAGCTTGGACGGGGGACAGGGAAGACCCCTCCACTTT.

V and J are TRBV6-5 and TRBJ2-2; 9 bases are shared with TRBD1. Per germline, CDR1 MNHEY and CDR2 SVGAGI. V was pared by 2 bases and J by 5 bases, with 3 bases of the junction left unmatched. The CDR3 has 15 amino acids. The CDR3 sequence: CASSYTGTGTGELFF. The CDR3, as DNA: TGTGCCAGCAGTTACACCGGGACAGGGACCGGGGAGCTGTTTTTT.

This clone is judged medium-sized. This chain uses TRBV6-4 with TRBJ2-2; the match to TRBD1 covers 9 bases. CDR3 length: 17 residues. Germline V lookup: CDR1 MRHNA, CDR2 SNTAGT. V gave up 0 bases and J gave up 3 bases; unmatched junction bases: 5. The CDR3 DNA is TGTGCCAGCAGTGACTCGATCGACAGGGGGGACACCGGGGAGCTGTTTTTT. Translation gives CASSDSIDRGDTGELFF.

This clone has a single count. V and J are TRBV11-2 and TRBJ1-4; 9 nucleotides align to TRBD1. Looked up from germline, CDR1 is SGHAT and CDR2 is FQNNGV. CDR3 size: 14 residues. J was trimmed by 7 bases and V by 4 bases; bases with no gene match: 4. This CDR3 reads CASSYGTGTEKLFF. Here the CDR3 DNA reads TGTGCCAGCAGCTACGGGACAGGGACTGAAAAACTGTTTTTT.

A word on this clone: The germline gene is not matched at one end of the junction; a read error may be the cause. The rearrangement joins TRBV6-6 to TRBJ1-5; D is unresolved. Germline values: CDR1 MNHNY, CDR2 SVGAGI (reference sequence). The CDR3 has 10 residues. The CDR3 sequence: CASSYPPSYF. CDR3 nucleotides: TGTGCCAGCAGTTACCCCCCGAGTTATTTT.

The rearrangement uses TRBV28 and TRBJ1-4, with 8 bases fitting TRBD1. Germline trimming cut 6 bases from V and 8 bases from J; bases unmatched to any gene: 5. The germline CDR1 and CDR2 sequences are MDHEN and SYDVKM. The CDR3 totals 13 residues. CDR3 sequence: CASRDRDREKLFF. The CDR3 bases are TGTGCCAGCAGGGACAGGGACCGAGAAAAACTGTTTTTT.

This sequence joins TRBV11-3 and TRBJ2-2, with a possible D match to TRBD1 (5 bases). V was trimmed by 4 bases and J by 1 base, leaving 7 bases between them. The CDR3 is 14 residues long. Germline CDR1 and CDR2: SGHNT and YENEEA. Here the CDR3 DNA reads TGTGCCAGCAGCTCCGGACAGAACACCGGGGAGCTGTTTTTT. It specifies CASSSGQNTGELFF.

This chain joins TRBV25-1 and TRBJ2-2, with TRBD2 matching 7 bases. V was pared by 1 base and J by 2 bases, with 4 bases of the junction left unmatched. Germline values: CDR1 MGHDK, CDR2 SYGVNS. This CDR3 spans 16 amino acids. This CDR3 reads CASSEWGGINTGELFF. Here the CDR3 DNA reads TGTGCCAGCAGTGAATGGGGGGGAATAAACACCGGGGAGCTGTTTTTT.

This sequence joins TRBV11-2 and TRBJ1-2, with TRBD1 matching 8 bases. The germline CDR1 and CDR2 sequences are SGHAT and FQNNGV. CDR3 length equals 14 residues. V lost 3 bases and J lost 7; bases outside the gene matches: 7. DNA of the CDR3: TGTGCCAGCAGCTTCGATGGACAGGGCGTTGGCTACACCTTC. It specifies CASSFDGQGVGYTF.

V usage is TRBV28 and J usage is TRBJ2-3, with a weak D call TRBD1 (5 bases). CDR1 and CDR2 from the germline V gene are MDHEN and SYDVKM. The CDR3 loop spans 16 amino acids. Trimming stripped 6 bases from V and 7 bases from J, with 23 bases between. CDR3 DNA: TGTGCCAGCAGCCCATCAGCAGGGAAATACCCAAATACGCAGTATTTT. Protein: CASSPSAGKYPNTQYF.

The rearrangement links TRBV5-6 to TRBJ2-7; no clear D gene. Trimming took 1 base from V and 1 from J, leaving 9 bases between them. CDR1 and CDR2 (germline): SGHDT, YYEEEE. The CDR3 has 14 amino acids. CDR3 protein: CASSLIQASYEQYF. CDR3 in DNA: TGTGCCAGCAGCTTGATCCAGGCGTCCTACGAGCAGTACTTC.

The CDR3 sequence is CASSEYGTGLSGYTF. For the CDR3, the DNA is TGTGCCAGCAGTGAATATGGAACAGGATTAAGTGGCTACACCTTC. The V gene is TRBV25-1, the J gene TRBJ1-2, with D tentatively TRBD1 (5 bases). The CDR3 sequence is 15 residues long. The V gene's germline CDR1 is MGHDK and CDR2 SYGVNS. V gave up 0 bases and J gave up 7 bases, with 15 bases separating them.

This rearrangement joins TRBV14 to TRBJ2-2; D possibly corresponds to TRBD1 (5 bases). The CDR3 is 19 residues long. The germline V and J ends were trimmed by 0 bases and 5 bases, with 22 bases remaining between them. Germline loops: CDR1 SGHDN, CDR2 FVKESK. The CDR3 sequence is CASSQDGYPQARWTGELFF. The CDR3 region has the DNA TGTGCCAGCAGCCAAGATGGATATCCACAGGCGCGATGGACCGGGGAGCTGTTTTTT.

Worth noting for this clone: At one of its ends the junction is not consistent with the germline gene, which may arise from a read error. Here the CDR3 reads CSVEAGRGGQETQYF. CDR3 bases: TGCAGCGTCGAAGCTGGGCGGGGGGGCCAAGAGACCCAGTACTTC. V gene TRBV29-1 combines with J gene TRBJ2-5; 9 bases fit TRBD2. The CDR3 spans 15 residues. Germline V gene sequence: CDR1 SQVTM, CDR2 ANQGSEA.